This TCR beta chain stems from a study of response to subunit inactivated influenza vaccine. The study's findings and limits: Each seasonal influenza vaccination recruits few new T cells, the authors suggested.

A remark on this clonotype: Its antigen is not identified.

CDR1 is DFQATT, CDR2 SNEGSKA, per germline (reference sequence). The V gene lost 3 bases and the J gene lost 6 bases, with 20 bases spanning the gap. The CDR3 covers 15 residues. Each CDR3 protein is one row after TCRdb ran MiXCR on the RT-PCR reads. The sample carries 650,000 to 800,000 distinct CDR3 sequences, approximately 15% recorded once. The input for sequencing was PBMCs from blood, taken less than 15 days before vaccination. This receptor was taken from a man in his fifties or sixties who received an inactivated influenza vaccine. The chain joins TRBV20-1 to TRBJ1-2; D is unclear. CDR3 bases: TGCAGTGCTAGTTTCGGCAGGACGATTTCGGATGGCTACACCTTC. Amino acids: CSASFGRTISDGYTF.